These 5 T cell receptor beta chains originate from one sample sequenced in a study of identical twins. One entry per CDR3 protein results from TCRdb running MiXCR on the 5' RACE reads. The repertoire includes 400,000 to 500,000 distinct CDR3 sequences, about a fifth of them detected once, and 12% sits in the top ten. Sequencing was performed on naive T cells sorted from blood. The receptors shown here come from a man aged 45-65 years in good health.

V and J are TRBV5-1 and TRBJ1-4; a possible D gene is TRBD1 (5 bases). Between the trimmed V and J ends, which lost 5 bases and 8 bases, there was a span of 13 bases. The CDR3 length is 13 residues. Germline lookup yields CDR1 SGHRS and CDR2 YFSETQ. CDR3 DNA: TGCGCCAGCAGTTCGGTCAAGGGGGAAAAACTGTTTTTT. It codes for CASSSVKGEKLFF.

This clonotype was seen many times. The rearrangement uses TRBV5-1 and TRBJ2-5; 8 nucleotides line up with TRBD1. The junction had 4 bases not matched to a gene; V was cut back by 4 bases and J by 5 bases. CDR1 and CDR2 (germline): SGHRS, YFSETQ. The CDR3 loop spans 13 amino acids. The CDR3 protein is CASSKRQGETQYF. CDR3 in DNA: TGCGCCAGCAGCAAACGACAGGGGGAGACCCAGTACTTC.

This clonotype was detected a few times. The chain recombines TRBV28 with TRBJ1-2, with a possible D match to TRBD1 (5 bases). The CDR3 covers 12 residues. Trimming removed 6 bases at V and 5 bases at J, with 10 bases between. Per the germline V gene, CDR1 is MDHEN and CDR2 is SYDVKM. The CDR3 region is CASSRGFYGYTF. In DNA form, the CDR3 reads TGTGCCAGCAGCCGGGGGTTTTATGGCTACACCTTC.

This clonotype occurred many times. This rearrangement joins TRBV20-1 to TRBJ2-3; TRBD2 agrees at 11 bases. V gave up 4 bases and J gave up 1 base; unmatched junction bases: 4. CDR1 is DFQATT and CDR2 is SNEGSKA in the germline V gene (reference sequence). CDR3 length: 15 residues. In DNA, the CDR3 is TGCAGTGCTATGTGGACTAGCGGGCGCACAGATACGCAGTATTTT. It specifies CSAMWTSGRTDTQYF.

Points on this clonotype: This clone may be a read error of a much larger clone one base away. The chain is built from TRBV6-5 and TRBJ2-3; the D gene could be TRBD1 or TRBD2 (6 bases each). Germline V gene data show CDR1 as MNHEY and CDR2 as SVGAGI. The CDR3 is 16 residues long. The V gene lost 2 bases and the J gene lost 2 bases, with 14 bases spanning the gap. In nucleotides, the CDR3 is TGTGCCAGCAGTTACCAGGGGACTCGTAACACAGATACGCAGTATTTT. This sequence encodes CASSYQGTRNTDTQYF.